The source of this T cell receptor beta chain is a study of blood T cell repertoires in COVID-19. On the study more broadly: In each case, the material was cDNA or gDNA derived from T cells, B-cell-depleted T cells, or PBMCs.

Profiled with immunoSEQ multiplex PCR; TCRdb holds only in-frame clones, not every one. The table includes about 73,000 clones, over 75% detected once. The material sequenced was peripheral blood. The clonotype comes from a woman in her sixties or seventies with acute or convalescent COVID-19.

CDR3 DNA sequence: TGTGCCAGCAGCTTAGATGGGACAGGGAACTATGGCTACACCTTC. It yields the protein CASSLDGTGNYGYTF. The rearrangement uses TRBV7-8 and TRBJ1-2; 9 bases match TRBD1. From germline, CDR1 is SGHVS and CDR2 FQNEAQ. This CDR3 is built from 15 residues. Unmatched junction bases numbered 2, after V lost 1 base and J lost 2 bases.